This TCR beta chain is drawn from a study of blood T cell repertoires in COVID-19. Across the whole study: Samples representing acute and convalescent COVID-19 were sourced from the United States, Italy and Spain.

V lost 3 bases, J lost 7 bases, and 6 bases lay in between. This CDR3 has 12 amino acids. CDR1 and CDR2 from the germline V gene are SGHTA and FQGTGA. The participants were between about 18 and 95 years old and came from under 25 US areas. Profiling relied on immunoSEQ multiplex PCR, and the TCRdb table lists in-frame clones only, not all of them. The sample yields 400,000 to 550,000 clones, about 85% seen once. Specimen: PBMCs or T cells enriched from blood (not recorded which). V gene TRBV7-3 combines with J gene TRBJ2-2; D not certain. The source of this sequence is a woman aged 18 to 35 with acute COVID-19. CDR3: CASSLEIGELFF. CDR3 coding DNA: TGTGCCAGCAGCTTGGAGATCGGGGAGCTGTTTTTT.